Below, 12 T cell receptor beta chains from the same sample are listed, as sequenced in a study of T cell responses to AZD1222 COVID-19 vaccine. The assay was immunoSEQ multiplex PCR, and TCRdb's table has in-frame clones only and misses some. Of about 97,000 clones in the sample, less than 95% were seen once. The sequenced sample was peripheral blood, obtained on day 0 of AZD1222 vaccination. The receptors come from an adult in good health.

The chain joins TRBV5-1 to TRBJ1-6; D is unresolved. The CDR3 has 16 residues. CDR1 and CDR2 (germline): SGHRS, YFSETQ. Trimming shortened V by 0 bases and J by 0 bases, and 7 bases separated the two germline ends. The CDR3 loop reads CASSLAGSSYNSPLHF. CDR3 DNA sequence: TGCGCCAGCAGCTTGGCGGGCAGCTCCTATAATTCACCCCTCCACTTT.

This clone was counted only a few times. The chain carries TRBV30 and TRBJ1-2; D is undetermined. The CDR3 length is 14 residues. Germline V CDR1 and CDR2: GTSNPN, SVGIG (reference sequence). V was shortened by 4 bases and J by 0 bases, with 12 bases between the two germline ends. CDR3 in amino acids: CAWNADGSNYGYTF. CDR3 sequence (DNA): TGTGCCTGGAACGCGGACGGATCTAACTATGGCTACACCTTC.

This chain connects TRBV30 to TRBJ1-4; perhaps TRBD1 as D (5 bases). CDR1 is GTSNPN, CDR2 SVGIG, per germline (reference sequence). V lost 0 bases and J 3 bases, leaving 20 bases between the germline ends. The CDR3 runs to 18 residues. CDR3 amino acids: CAWSVPHDSWRANEKLFF. The CDR3 nucleotides read TGTGCCTGGAGTGTACCCCATGACAGCTGGCGGGCTAATGAAAAACTGTTTTTT.

The J gene is TRBJ1-3, the V gene TRBV29-1, with D possibly TRBD1 on 6 matching bases. This CDR3 comprises 17 residues. The V end was cut by 4 bases, the J end by 0 bases, with 19 bases between. Germline CDR1 reads SQVTM; CDR2 reads ANQGSEA. This CDR3 reads CSVVSREGGHSGNTIYF. CDR3 DNA sequence: TGCAGCGTTGTCAGCCGTGAGGGGGGACACTCTGGAAACACCATATATTTT.

The V call is TRBV7-2, the J call TRBJ2-7; 12 positions match TRBD2. The V gene end was trimmed by 6 bases and the J gene end by 9 bases; junction bases not matched to a gene: 9. From germline, CDR1 is SGHTA and CDR2 FQGNSA. The CDR3 extends over 14 amino acids. CDR3 DNA: TGTGCCAGCAGATCCTCTAGCGGGGGGGCCGCGCAGTACTTC. Translated: CASRSSSGGAAQYF.

This chain's CDR3 is CASSFLVGFNTEAFF. The CDR3 region has the DNA TGTGCCAGCAGCTTTTTGGTAGGGTTTAACACTGAAGCTTTCTTT. The V gene is TRBV7-2, the J gene TRBJ1-1, with unresolved D. This CDR3 comprises 15 residues. Germline-derived CDR1 and CDR2 are SGHTA and FQGNSA. Trimming shortened V by 3 bases and J by 2 bases, and 13 bases separated the two germline ends.

The V and J genes are TRBV12-3 or TRBV12-4 and TRBJ2-1; D is unclear. The CDR3 has 12 amino acids. The V and J ends lost 3 bases and 6 bases respectively, with 6 bases between them. The CDR3 DNA sequence: TGTGCCAGCAGTTTTTCGTCCAATGAGCAGTTCTTC. It is translated as CASSFSSNEQFF.

V and J are TRBV4-1 and TRBJ1-1; D is possibly TRBD1 (5 bases). Trimming took 2 bases from V and 3 from J, leaving 13 bases between them. The V gene's germline CDR1 is MGHRA and CDR2 YSYEKL. This CDR3 is built from 15 residues. In DNA, the CDR3 is TGCGCCAGCAGCCAATACGCGACAGACCACACTGAAGCTTTCTTT. This gives the protein CASSQYATDHTEAFF.

The chain is built from TRBV30 and TRBJ1-4; 8 nucleotides match TRBD1. The J segment lost 3 bases and the V segment lost 6 bases, leaving 9 bases of the junction unmatched. Germline CDR1 GTSNPN, CDR2 SVGIG (reference sequence). The CDR3 length is 15 residues. The CDR3 is CACDDRGSANEKLFF. CDR3 DNA sequence: TGTGCCTGCGATGACAGGGGTTCAGCTAATGAAAAACTGTTTTTT.

The chain has TRBV27 and TRBJ1-4, with 9 bases lining up with TRBD1. This CDR3 region has 17 residues. The V segment lost 5 bases and the J segment 3 bases; nucleotides outside the gene matches: 10. CDR1 and CDR2 from the germline V gene are MNHEY and SMNVEV (reference sequence). The CDR3 spells CASSPLSGTGPNEKLFF. CDR3 coding DNA: TGTGCCAGCAGTCCTCTTAGCGGGACAGGGCCTAATGAAAAACTGTTTTTT.

The V gene is TRBV5-6, the J gene TRBJ2-7, with TRBD2 as a possible D gene (6 bases). Germline CDR1 is SGHDT and CDR2 is YYEEEE. V gave up 2 bases and J gave up 2 bases, with 8 bases separating them. The CDR3 totals 13 residues. CDR3 residues: CASSLGTPYEQYF. In DNA, the CDR3 is TGTGCCAGCAGCTTAGGGACTCCCTACGAGCAGTACTTC. Using reference TRBV5-6 and TRBJ2-7 for the parts outside the CDR3, the full variable domain is DAGVTQSPTHLIKTRGQQVTLRCSPKSGHDTVSWYQQALGQGPQFIFQYYEEEERQRGNFPDRFSGHQFPNYSSELNVNALLLGDSALYLCASSLGTPYEQYFGPGTRLTVT.

This clone appeared once. This chain joins TRBV5-4 and TRBJ2-5, with TRBD2 matching 10 bases. Per the germline V gene, CDR1 is SGHNT and CDR2 is YYREEE (reference sequence). The CDR3 length is 14 residues. V shed 4 bases and J 3 bases; nucleotides not matched to a gene: 3. The CDR3 here is CASSLLAGEETQYF. The CDR3 nucleotides read TGTGCCAGCAGCCTCCTAGCGGGGGAAGAGACCCAGTACTTC. Filled out from reference TRBV5-4 and TRBJ2-5, the complete variable domain reads ETGVTQSPTHLIKTRGQQVTLRCSSQSGHNTVSWYQQALGQGPQFIFQYYREEENGRGNFPPRFSGLQFPNYSSELNVNALELDDSALYLCASSLLAGEETQYFGPGTRLLVL.